Given below is one TCR beta chain in context. Trimming cost V 4 bases and J 2 bases, with 14 bases left between them. Per germline, CDR1 MNHEY and CDR2 SVGAGI. The CDR3 extends over 16 amino acids. The sample comes from a study of CD8+ T cells in alopecia areata. CD4+ cells from about 5 patients underwent sorting into CD25+CD127- cells. The authors extracted RNA and reverse transcribed it into cDNA as the sequencing template. Here immunoSEQ multiplex PCR was the method, and the copy in TCRdb shows in-frame clones only, minus some. This sample has about 37,000 clones, with nearly 55% found just once. The source is a human donor with alopecia areata. The chain carries TRBV6-5 and TRBJ1-4; TRBD1 is a possible D gene (6 bases). Sequencing was carried out using CD4+ Tregs sorted from blood. CDR3 DNA sequence: TGTGCCAGCAGTTCCTTTTCAGGGGTCACTAATGAAAAACTGTTTTTT. Translation gives CASSSFSGVTNEKLFF.